This T cell receptor (beta chain) was sequenced for a study of cytomegalovirus exposure and HLA in healthy donors. Whole-study context: As an earlier analysis found, about 200 million T cells yielded 90 million to 140 million unique TCR beta sequences. The study, taken as a whole, reports: The study designated 150 or so TCR beta chains cytomegalovirus-associated. After further analysis at a later stage, roughly 15,000 TCR beta sequences were associated with HLA alleles at 0.05 false discovery rate.

This PCR relied on a set of 60 Vbeta primers and 13 Jbeta primers. The method was immunoSEQ multiplex PCR; TCRdb's version includes in-frame clones alone and lacks a portion of them. Of about 180,000 clones listed, around 77% are singletons. In its sample, this clone was seen once. Its antigen is unknown. The CDR3 totals 15 residues. Germline V CDR1 and CDR2: MNHEY, SMNVEV (reference sequence). V was cut by 5 bases and J by 1 base, with 11 bases left in between. The V gene is TRBV27, the J gene TRBJ2-2; possibly TRBD2 for D (6 bases). Sample: PBMCs. The clonotype comes from a man aged 55 to 70 in good health and CMV-seronegative. CDR3 amino acids: CASSVSGKNTGELFF. The CDR3 DNA is TGTGCCAGCAGTGTTAGCGGAAAGAACACCGGGGAGCTGTTTTTT.